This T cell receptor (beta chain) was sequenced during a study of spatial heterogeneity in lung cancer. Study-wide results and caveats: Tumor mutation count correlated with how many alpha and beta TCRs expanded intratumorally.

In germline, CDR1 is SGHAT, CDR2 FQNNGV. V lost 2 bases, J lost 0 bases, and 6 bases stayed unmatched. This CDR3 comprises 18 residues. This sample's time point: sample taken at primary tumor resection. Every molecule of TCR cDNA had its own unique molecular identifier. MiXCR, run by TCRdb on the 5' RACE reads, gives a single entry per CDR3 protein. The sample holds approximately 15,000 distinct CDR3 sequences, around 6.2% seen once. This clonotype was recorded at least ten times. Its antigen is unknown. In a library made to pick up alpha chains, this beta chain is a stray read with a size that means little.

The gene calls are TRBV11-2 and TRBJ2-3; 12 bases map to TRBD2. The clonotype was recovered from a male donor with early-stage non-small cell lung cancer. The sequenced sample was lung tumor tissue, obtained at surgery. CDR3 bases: TGTGCCAGCAGCTTAATTCGGACTAGCGGGGCTAGCACAGATACGCAGTATTTT. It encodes CASSLIRTSGASTDTQYF.